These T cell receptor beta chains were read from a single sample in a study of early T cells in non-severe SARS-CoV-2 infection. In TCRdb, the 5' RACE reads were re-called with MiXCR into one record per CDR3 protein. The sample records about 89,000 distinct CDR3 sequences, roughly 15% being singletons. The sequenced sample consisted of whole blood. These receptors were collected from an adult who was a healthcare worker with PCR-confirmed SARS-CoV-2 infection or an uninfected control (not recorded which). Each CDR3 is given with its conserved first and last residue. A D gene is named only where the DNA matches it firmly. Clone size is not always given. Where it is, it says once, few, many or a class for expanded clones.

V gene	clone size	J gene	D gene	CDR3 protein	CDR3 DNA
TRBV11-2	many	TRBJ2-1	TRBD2	CASSLRPSGVSSYNEQFF	TGTGCCAGCAGCTTAAGGCCTAGCGGGGTGAGCTCCTACAATGAGCAGTTCTTC
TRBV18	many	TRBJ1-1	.	CASSRSANTEAFF	TGTGCCAGCTCCCGCAGTGCGAACACTGAAGCTTTCTTT
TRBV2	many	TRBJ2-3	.	CASSEALPTDTQYF	TGTGCCAGCAGTGAAGCGCTACCCACAGATACGCAGTATTTT
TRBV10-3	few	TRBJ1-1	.	CAISESIFEAFF	TGTGCCATCAGTGAGTCGATCTTTGAAGCTTTCTTT
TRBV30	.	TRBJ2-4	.	CAWSVIPVNIQYF	TGTGCCTGGAGTGTAATCCCAGTAAACATTCAGTACTTC
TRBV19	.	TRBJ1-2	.	CASSTVYDSQPGNYGYTF	TGTGCCAGTAGTACCGTTTATGACAGCCAACCTGGGAACTATGGCTACACCTTC
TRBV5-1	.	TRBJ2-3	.	CASSLASSGTDTQYF	TGCGCCAGCAGCTTGGCTTCTAGCGGCACAGATACGCAGTATTTT
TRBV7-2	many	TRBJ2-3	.	CASSLARGSTDTQYF	TGTGCCAGCAGCTTAGCTAGGGGTAGTACAGATACGCAGTATTTT
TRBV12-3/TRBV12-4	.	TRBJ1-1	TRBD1	CSSSVEQGMNTEAFF	TGTTCCAGCAGTGTTGAACAGGGGATGAACACTGAAGCTTTCTTT
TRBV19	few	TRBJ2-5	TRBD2	CASSTWGLQKETQYF	TGTGCCAGTAGTACTTGGGGACTACAGAAAGAGACCCAGTACTTC
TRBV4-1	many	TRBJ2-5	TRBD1	CASSQGPFSGQGVGTQYF	TGCGCCAGCAGCCAAGGGCCATTTTCCGGACAGGGCGTAGGGACCCAGTACTTC
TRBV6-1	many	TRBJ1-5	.	CASSSMGQGQPQHF	TGTGCCAGCAGCAGCATGGGGCAGGGACAGCCCCAGCATTTT
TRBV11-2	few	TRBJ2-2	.	CASSPSTGELFF	TGTGCCAGCAGCCCCTCAACCGGGGAGCTGTTTTTT
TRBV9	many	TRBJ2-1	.	CASSTRLESSYNEQFF	TGTGCCAGCAGTACCAGACTGGAGTCATCCTACAATGAGCAGTTCTTC
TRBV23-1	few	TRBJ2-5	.	CASSQSWPGETQYF	TGCGCCAGCAGTCAATCGTGGCCCGGGGAGACCCAGTACTTC
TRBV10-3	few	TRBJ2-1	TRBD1	CAISNLGQNEQFF	TGTGCCATCAGTAACCTGGGACAGAATGAGCAGTTCTTC
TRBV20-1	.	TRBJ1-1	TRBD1	CSARKGQGWTEAFF	TGCAGTGCTAGAAAGGGACAGGGCTGGACTGAAGCTTTCTTT
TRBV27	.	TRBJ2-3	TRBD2	CASSLSERAGGEDTQYF	TGTGCCAGCAGTTTATCGGAAAGAGCGGGAGGGGAAGATACGCAGTATTTT
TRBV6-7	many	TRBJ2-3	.	CASSSVDPGSPDTQYF	TGTGCCAGCAGTTCCGTCGACCCCGGTAGCCCAGATACGCAGTATTTT
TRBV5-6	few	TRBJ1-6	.	CASSRGYTGNSNSPLHF	TGTGCCAGCAGCCGCGGGTATACAGGGAACTCTAATTCACCCCTCCACTTT
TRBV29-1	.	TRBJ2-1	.	CSVEDPGFNEQFF	TGCAGCGTTGAAGATCCGGGGTTTAATGAGCAGTTCTTC
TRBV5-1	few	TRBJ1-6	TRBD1	CASRLDRLRNSPLHF	TGCGCCAGCAGGTTGGACAGGCTGCGGAATTCACCCCTCCACTTT
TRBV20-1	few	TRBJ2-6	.	CSAPPGGSGANVLTF	TGCAGTGCTCCCCCCGGGGGATCTGGGGCCAACGTCCTGACTTTC
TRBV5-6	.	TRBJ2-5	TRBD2	CASRRAGDQETQYF	TGTGCCAGCAGGAGAGCGGGGGACCAAGAGACCCAGTACTTC
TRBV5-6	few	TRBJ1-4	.	CASSRGGRNEKLFF	TGTGCCAGCAGCAGGGGGGGCAGGAATGAAAAACTGTTTTTT
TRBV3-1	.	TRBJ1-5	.	CASSQGTRAQHF	TGTGCCAGCAGCCAAGGGACACGAGCCCAGCATTTT
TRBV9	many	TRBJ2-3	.	CASSVGGPRGTDTQYF	TGTGCCAGCAGCGTAGGGGGGCCGAGGGGCACAGATACGCAGTATTTT
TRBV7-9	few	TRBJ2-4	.	CASSPNRQLPNIQYF	TGTGCCAGCAGCCCCAACCGTCAACTACCCAACATTCAGTACTTC
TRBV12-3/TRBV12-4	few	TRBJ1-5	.	CASSLERTVTGQPQHF	TGTGCCAGCAGTTTAGAGAGGACAGTCACGGGGCAGCCCCAGCATTTT
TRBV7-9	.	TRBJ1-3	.	CASSLARGGGNTIYF	TGTGCCAGCAGCTTAGCGCGAGGAGGTGGAAACACCATATATTTT
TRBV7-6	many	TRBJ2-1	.	CASSLQRSSYNEQFF	TGTGCCAGCAGCTTACAACGGAGTTCCTACAATGAGCAGTTCTTC
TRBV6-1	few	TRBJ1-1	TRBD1	CASSPDRVNTEAFF	TGTGCCAGCAGCCCCGACAGGGTGAACACTGAAGCTTTCTTT
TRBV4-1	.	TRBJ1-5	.	CASSQKVGGPQHF	TGCGCCAGCAGCCAAAAGGTAGGGGGTCCCCAGCATTTT
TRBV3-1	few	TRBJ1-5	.	CASSQQIEQPQHF	TGTGCCAGCAGCCAACAGATCGAGCAGCCCCAGCATTTT
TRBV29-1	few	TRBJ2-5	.	CSGTRRNQETQYF	TGCAGCGGGACTCGGAGAAACCAAGAGACCCAGTACTTC
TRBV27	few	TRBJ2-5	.	CASSFAGANQETQYF	TGTGCCAGCAGTTTCGCGGGGGCCAACCAAGAGACCCAGTACTTC
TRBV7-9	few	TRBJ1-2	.	CASSPRPLRTNYGYTF	TGTGCCAGCAGCCCTCGCCCCTTGCGGACTAACTATGGCTACACCTTC
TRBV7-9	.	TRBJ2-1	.	CASIHGTGSNEQFF	TGTGCCAGCATCCACGGGACTGGGAGCAATGAGCAGTTCTTC
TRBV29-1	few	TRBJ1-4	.	CSVDIGATNEKLFF	TGCAGCGTTGATATCGGGGCAACTAATGAAAAACTGTTTTTT
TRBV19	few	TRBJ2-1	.	CASSMLQAYNEQFF	TGTGCCAGTAGTATGCTACAGGCTTACAATGAGCAGTTCTTC
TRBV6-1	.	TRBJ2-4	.	CASSERKLTLAKNIQYF	TGTGCCAGCAGCGAAAGAAAGTTAACCTTAGCCAAAAACATTCAGTACTTC
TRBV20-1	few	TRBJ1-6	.	CSAREGVSNSPLHF	TGCAGTGCTAGAGAGGGGGTTTCAAATTCACCCCTCCACTTT
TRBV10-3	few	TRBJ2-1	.	CAISESGGTLLAYNEQFF	TGTGCCATCAGTGAGTCTGGAGGGACCCTCCTGGCCTACAATGAGCAGTTCTTC
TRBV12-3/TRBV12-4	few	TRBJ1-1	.	CASRSLRENTEAFF	TGTGCCAGCAGGTCCCTCAGGGAGAACACTGAAGCTTTCTTT
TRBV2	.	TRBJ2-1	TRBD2	CASSQPSGGHNEQFF	TGTGCCAGCAGCCAACCCAGCGGGGGCCACAATGAGCAGTTCTTC
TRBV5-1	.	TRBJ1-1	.	CASRIQGRTEAFF	TGCGCCAGCAGGATTCAGGGGCGCACTGAAGCTTTCTTT
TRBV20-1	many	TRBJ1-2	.	CSARDNGYTF	TGTAGTGCTAGAGATAACGGCTACACCTTC
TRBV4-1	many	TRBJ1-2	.	CASSQGTASNYGYTF	TGCGCCAGCAGCCAAGGGACAGCCTCTAACTATGGCTACACCTTC
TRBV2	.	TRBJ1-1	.	CASSMAGWDTEAFF	TGTGCCAGCAGTATGGCAGGGTGGGACACTGAAGCTTTCTTT
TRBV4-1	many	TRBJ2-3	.	CASSQYLSVSGADTQYF	TGCGCCAGCAGCCAGTATCTGTCGGTTAGCGGTGCAGATACGCAGTATTTT
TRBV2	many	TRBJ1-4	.	CASRLGVLARRTTNEKLFF	TGTGCCAGCAGATTAGGGGTCCTAGCCCGACGGACAACTAATGAAAAACTGTTTTTT
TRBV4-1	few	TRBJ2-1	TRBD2	CASSQGPPGGWVNEQFF	TGCGCCAGCAGCCAAGGCCCCCCCGGGGGGTGGGTCAATGAGCAGTTCTTC
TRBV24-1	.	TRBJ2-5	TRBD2	CATSVGLAGGVGETQYF	TGTGCCACCAGTGTCGGACTAGCGGGGGGCGTCGGAGAGACCCAGTACTTC
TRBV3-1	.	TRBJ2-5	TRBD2	CASSQGRLAGGKRETQYF	TGTGCCAGCAGCCAAGGGAGGCTAGCGGGGGGCAAGAGGGAGACCCAGTACTTC
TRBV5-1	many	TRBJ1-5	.	CASSPDVRGGQPQHF	TGCGCCAGCAGCCCCGACGTGCGGGGAGGTCAGCCCCAGCATTTT